The sequence of this T cell receptor (beta chain) was determined in a study of blood T cell repertoires in COVID-19. This clone was seen a handful of times. As processed by the authors: Estimates of nucleated cell counts were drawn from the amplification of reference gene primers. Using immunoSEQ multiplex PCR, the repertoire was profiled, and TCRdb retains in-frame clones only, with some absent. V, J and clone size reflect that table, while D and trimming were determined from the DNA. Of about 130,000 clones in the sample, approximately 82% were seen once. The CDR3 is 14 residues long. Trimming shortened V by 0 bases and J by 6 bases, and 11 bases separated the two germline ends. CDR1 is MNHEY, CDR2 SMNVEV, per germline (reference sequence).

The chain recombines TRBV27 with TRBJ1-2; no clear D. The TCR was taken from a woman between 50 and 59 years old with acute or convalescent COVID-19. The sequenced sample was peripheral blood. The CDR3 here is CASSLSTGADGYTF. The DNA for the CDR3 is TGTGCCAGCAGTTTATCGACGGGTGCCGATGGCTACACCTTC.